Listed below are T cell receptor beta chains from one sample, sequenced in a study of blood T cell repertoires in COVID-19. Profiled with immunoSEQ multiplex PCR; TCRdb holds only in-frame clones, not every one. In the table there are some 260,000 clones, around 80% of which are singletons. Sequencing used PBMCs or T cells enriched from blood (not recorded which). The receptor source for this set is a man aged 30-40 years with acute COVID-19. Each CDR3 is given with its conserved first and last residue. The D gene is left open where the match is weak. Only some rows state a clone size, as once, few, many or a class for expanded clones.

v_call	j_call	clone_size	d_call	cdr3_nt	cdr3_aa
TRBV19	TRBJ1-3	-	-	TGTGCCAGTGGATGGGGGCAGGCTGGAAACACCATATATTTT	CASGWGQAGNTIYF
TRBV29-1	TRBJ1-4	-	TRBD1	TGCAGCGGGCAGGGGGACGGTGGGGAAAAACTGTTTTTT	CSGQGDGGEKLFF
TRBV12-3/TRBV12-4	TRBJ1-1	-	-	TGTGCCAGCAGACGGTGGAACACTGAAGCTTTCTTT	CASRRWNTEAFF
TRBV29-1	TRBJ1-5	-	TRBD1	TGCAGCGCCACAGGGGTAGGCAATCAGCCCCAGCATTTT	CSATGVGNQPQHF
TRBV30	TRBJ1-6	-	-	TGTGCCTGGAGCGCGGGGCTTAATTCACCCCTCCACTTT	CAWSAGLNSPLHF
TRBV19	TRBJ2-3	once	TRBD1	TGTGCCAGTAGTCCCTACAGGGGACCACGCACAGATACGCAGTATTTT	CASSPYRGPRTDTQYF
TRBV18	TRBJ1-6	-	TRBD1	TGTGCCAGCTCACCTCCCTCGGGGGACAGTAATTCACCCCTCCACTTT	CASSPPSGDSNSPLHF
TRBV11-2	TRBJ1-2	-	-	TGTGCCAGCAGCTTAGCCAATCAAATTCCCTATGGCTACACCTTC	CASSLANQIPYGYTF
TRBV5-1	TRBJ2-4	few	-	TGTGCCAGCAGCTTGGGGGCCATTCAGTACTTC	CASSLGAIQYF
TRBV20-1	TRBJ1-2	-	-	TGCAGTGCTAGTGGCGGACAGTCCTATGGCTACACCTTC	CSASGGQSYGYTF
TRBV2	TRBJ2-1	-	-	TGTGCCAGCAGTGAAGGAATAGTCACAGGAAGGTTCTTC	CASSEGIVTGRFF
TRBV7-9	TRBJ2-3	-	TRBD1	TGTGCCAGCAGCTCCGGACAGGGATGGGATACGCAGTATTTT	CASSSGQGWDTQYF
TRBV6-1	TRBJ1-2	-	-	TGTGCCAGCAGTGACAGGCGAGATAACTATGGCTACACCTTC	CASSDRRDNYGYTF
TRBV28	TRBJ1-1	-	-	TGTGCCAGCAGTGTCGACCCTGAGGCGGCTGAAGCTTTCTTT	CASSVDPEAAEAFF
TRBV7-9	TRBJ1-1	few	-	TGTGCCAGCAGCCCCTGGGGGGGGACTGAAGCTTTCTTT	CASSPWGGTEAFF
TRBV6-4	TRBJ2-3	few	-	TGTGCCAGCAGTGCCCTCGAGGGCGCAGATACGCAGTATTTT	CASSALEGADTQYF
TRBV7-9	TRBJ2-1	-	-	TGTGCCAGCAGCCCCCCTCAGGGGACACTTTTGGATGAGCAGTTCTTC	CASSPPQGTLLDEQFF
TRBV29-1	TRBJ1-1	many	TRBD1	TGCAGCGTCCGGACAGGGGACACTGAAGCTTTCTTT	CSVRTGDTEAFF
TRBV5-8	TRBJ1-1	-	TRBD1	TGTGCCAGCAGCTGGGCAGGGGGATCGAACACTGAAGCTTTCTTT	CASSWAGGSNTEAFF
TRBV6-5	TRBJ2-4	-	-	TGTGCCAGCAGCCGGGATTCGGGCAAAAACATTCAGTACTTC	CASSRDSGKNIQYF
TRBV9	TRBJ1-2	-	-	TGTGCCAGCAGCGGCCGCGGGGCAGTCTATGGCTACACCTTC	CASSGRGAVYGYTF
TRBV7-6	TRBJ1-1	-	-	TGTGCCAGCAGCCTTGGGGGCCCTGAAGCTTTCTTT	CASSLGGPEAFF